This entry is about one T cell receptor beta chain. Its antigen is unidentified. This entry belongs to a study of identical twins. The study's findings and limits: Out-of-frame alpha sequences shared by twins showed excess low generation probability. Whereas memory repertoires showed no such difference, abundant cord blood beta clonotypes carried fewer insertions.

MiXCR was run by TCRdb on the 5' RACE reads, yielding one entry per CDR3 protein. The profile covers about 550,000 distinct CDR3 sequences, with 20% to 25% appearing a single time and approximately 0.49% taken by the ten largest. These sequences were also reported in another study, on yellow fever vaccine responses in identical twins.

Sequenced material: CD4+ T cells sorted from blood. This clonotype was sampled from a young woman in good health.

CDR3 sequence: CASSSPDTSRGYNEQFF. The CDR3 coding sequence is TGCGCCAGCAGCTCGCCGGACACCAGTCGGGGGTACAATGAGCAGTTCTTC. The chain is built from TRBV5-1 and TRBJ2-1, with D possibly matching TRBD2 (6 bases). This CDR3 is 17 amino acids long. Trimming pared 3 bases from V and 4 bases from J, leaving 20 bases between. Germline values: CDR1 SGHRS, CDR2 YFSETQ.